This TCR beta chain emerged from a study of CD8 T cells in ankylosing spondylitis. General study findings and limits: Relatively scarce in peripheral blood, disease-linked clones were CD8+. Reactive arthritis synovial fluid and blood were previously reported to contain some motif variants. The study looked at matched synovial fluid samples from ankylosing spondylitis patients. Disease-linked clones were reported to be significantly enriched there. Among TCR beta sequences, a motif of eight highly homologous variants appeared characteristic of ankylosing spondylitis blood.

This clonotype has only a few counts. Its antigen is still unknown. V lost 1 base and J 3 bases, leaving 19 bases between the germline ends. CDR3 length: 17 amino acids. The germline V gene has CDR1 SNHLY and CDR2 FYNNEI. Quantitative barcoded 5'-RACE was used to prepare TCR beta libraries. One entry per CDR3 protein results from TCRdb running MiXCR on the 5' RACE reads. The data contain about 400,000 distinct CDR3 sequences, about a fifth of them singletons. The chain uses TRBV2 and TRBJ2-7; D might be TRBD1 or TRBD2, each matching 5 bases. The sample comprised blood, either unsorted or a sorted T cell fraction (not recorded which). The TCR originated in a male donor with ankylosing spondylitis. DNA of the CDR3: TGTGCCAGCAGTGAAGGGGGGTGGCCCATTATAATCTACGAGCAGTACTTC. Translating it yields CASSEGGWPIIIYEQYF.